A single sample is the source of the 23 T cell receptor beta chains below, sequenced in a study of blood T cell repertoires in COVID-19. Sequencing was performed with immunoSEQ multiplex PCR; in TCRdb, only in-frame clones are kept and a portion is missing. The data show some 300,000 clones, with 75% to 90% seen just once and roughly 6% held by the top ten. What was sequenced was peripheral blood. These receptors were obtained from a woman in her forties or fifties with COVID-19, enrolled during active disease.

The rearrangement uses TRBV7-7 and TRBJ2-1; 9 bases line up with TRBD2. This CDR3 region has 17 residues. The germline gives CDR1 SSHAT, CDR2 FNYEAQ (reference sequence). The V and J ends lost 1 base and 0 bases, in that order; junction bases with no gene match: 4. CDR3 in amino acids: CASSLGLAESSYNEQFF. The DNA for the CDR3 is TGTGCCAGCAGCTTAGGACTAGCGGAGAGCTCCTACAATGAGCAGTTCTTC.

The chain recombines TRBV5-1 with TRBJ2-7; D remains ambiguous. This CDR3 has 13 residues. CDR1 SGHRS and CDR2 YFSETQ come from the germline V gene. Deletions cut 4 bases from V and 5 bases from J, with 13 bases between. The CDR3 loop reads CASSRLPWDEQYF. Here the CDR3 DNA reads TGCGCCAGCAGCAGACTGCCTTGGGACGAGCAGTACTTC.

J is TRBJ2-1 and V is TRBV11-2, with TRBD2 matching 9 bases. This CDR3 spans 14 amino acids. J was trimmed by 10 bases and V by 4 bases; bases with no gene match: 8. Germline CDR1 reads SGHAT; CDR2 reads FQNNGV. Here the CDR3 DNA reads TGTGCCAGCAGCTCTCGGAGTAGCGGGAGAGAGCAGTTCTTC. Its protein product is CASSSRSSGREQFF.

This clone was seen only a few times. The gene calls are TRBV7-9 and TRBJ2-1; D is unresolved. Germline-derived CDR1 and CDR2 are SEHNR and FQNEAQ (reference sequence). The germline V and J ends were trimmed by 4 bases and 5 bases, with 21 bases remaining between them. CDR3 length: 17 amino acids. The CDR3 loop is CASSSLRVLWWDNEQFF. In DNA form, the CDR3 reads TGTGCCAGCAGCTCTTTACGGGTCCTCTGGTGGGACAATGAGCAGTTCTTC. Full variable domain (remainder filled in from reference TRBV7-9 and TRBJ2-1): DTGVSQNPRHKITKRGQNVTFRCDPISEHNRLYWYRQTLGQGPEFLTYFQNEAQLEKSRLLSDRFSAERPKGSFSTLEIQRTEQGDSAMYLCASSSLRVLWWDNEQFFGPGTRLTVL.

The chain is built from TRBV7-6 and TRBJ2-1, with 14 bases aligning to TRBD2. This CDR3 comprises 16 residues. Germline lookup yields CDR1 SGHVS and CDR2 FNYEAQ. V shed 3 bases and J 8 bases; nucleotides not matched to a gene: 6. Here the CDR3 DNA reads TGTGCCAGCAGCTTGGGGACTAGCGGGAGTCACGATGAGCAGTTCTTC. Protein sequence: CASSLGTSGSHDEQFF. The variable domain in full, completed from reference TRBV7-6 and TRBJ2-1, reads GAGVSQSPRYKVTKRGQDVALRCDPISGHVSLYWYRQALGQGPEFLTYFNYEAQQDKSGLPNDRFSAERPEGSISTLTIQRTEQRDSAMYRCASSLGTSGSHDEQFFGPGTRLTVL.

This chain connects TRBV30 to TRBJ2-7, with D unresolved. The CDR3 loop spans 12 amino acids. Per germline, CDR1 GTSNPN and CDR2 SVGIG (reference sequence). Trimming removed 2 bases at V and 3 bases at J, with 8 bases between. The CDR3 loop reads CAWSLQVYEQYF. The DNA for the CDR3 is TGTGCCTGGAGTTTACAAGTCTACGAGCAGTACTTC. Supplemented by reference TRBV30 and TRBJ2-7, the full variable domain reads SQTIHQWPATLVQPVGSPLSLECTVEGTSNPNLYWYRQAAGRGLQLLFYSVGIGQISSEVPQNLSASRPQDRQFILSSKKLLLSDSGFYLCAWSLQVYEQYFGPGTRLTVT.

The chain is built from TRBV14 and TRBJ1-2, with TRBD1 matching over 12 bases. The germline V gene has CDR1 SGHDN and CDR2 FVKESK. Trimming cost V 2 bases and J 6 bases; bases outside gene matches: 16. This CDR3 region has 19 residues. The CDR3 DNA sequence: TGTGCCAGCAGCCAACGAGTGCCGGGACAGGGGGCGATGAACGATGGCTACACCTTC. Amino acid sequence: CASSQRVPGQGAMNDGYTF.

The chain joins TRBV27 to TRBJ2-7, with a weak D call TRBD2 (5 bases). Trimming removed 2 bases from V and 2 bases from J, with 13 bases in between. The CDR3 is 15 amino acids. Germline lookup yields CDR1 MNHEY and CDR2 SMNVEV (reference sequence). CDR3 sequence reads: CASSLRQAGAYEQYF. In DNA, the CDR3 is TGTGCCAGCAGTTTACGACAAGCCGGGGCCTACGAGCAGTACTTC.

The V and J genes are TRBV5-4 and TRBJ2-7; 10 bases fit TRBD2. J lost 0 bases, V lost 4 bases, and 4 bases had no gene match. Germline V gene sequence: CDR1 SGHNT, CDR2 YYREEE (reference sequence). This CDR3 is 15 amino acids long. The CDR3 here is CASSIPSGSSYEQYF. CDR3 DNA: TGTGCCAGCAGCATCCCTAGCGGGAGCTCCTACGAGCAGTACTTC.

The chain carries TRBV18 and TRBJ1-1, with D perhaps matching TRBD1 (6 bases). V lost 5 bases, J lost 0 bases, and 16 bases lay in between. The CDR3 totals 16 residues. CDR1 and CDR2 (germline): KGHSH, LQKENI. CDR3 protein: CASSTTGKSLNTEAFF. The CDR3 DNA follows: TGTGCCAGCTCAACAACAGGGAAATCCTTGAACACTGAAGCTTTCTTT.

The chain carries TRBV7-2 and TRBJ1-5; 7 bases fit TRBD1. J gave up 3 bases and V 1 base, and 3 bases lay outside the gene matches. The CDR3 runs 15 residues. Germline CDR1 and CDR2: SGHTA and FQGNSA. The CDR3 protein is CASSLEGQLNQPQHF. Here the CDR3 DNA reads TGTGCCAGCAGCTTAGAGGGACAGCTCAATCAGCCCCAGCATTTT.

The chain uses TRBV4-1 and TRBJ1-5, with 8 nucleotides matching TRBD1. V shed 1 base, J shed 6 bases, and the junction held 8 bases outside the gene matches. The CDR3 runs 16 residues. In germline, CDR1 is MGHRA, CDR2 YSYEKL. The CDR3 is CASSQGAGGSGQPQHF. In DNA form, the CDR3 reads TGCGCCAGCAGCCAAGGCGCAGGGGGCTCGGGTCAGCCCCAGCATTTT.

In DNA form, the CDR3 reads TGTGCCAGCAGCTCTGGGACAGGGGCGAACACTGAAGCTTTCTTT. Its protein is CASSSGTGANTEAFF. The chain joins TRBV7-3 to TRBJ1-1, with 10 positions matching TRBD1. CDR1 is SGHTA and CDR2 is FQGTGA in the germline V gene. The V and J ends lost 4 bases and 1 base, in that order; junction bases with no gene match: 3. The CDR3 extends over 15 amino acids.

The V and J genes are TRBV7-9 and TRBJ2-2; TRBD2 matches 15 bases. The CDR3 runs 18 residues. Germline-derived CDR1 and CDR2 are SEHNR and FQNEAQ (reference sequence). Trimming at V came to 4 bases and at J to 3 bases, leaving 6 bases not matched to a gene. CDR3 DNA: TGTGCCAGCAGCTCGCCCGGACTAGCGGGAGGGTACACCGGGGAGCTGTTTTTT. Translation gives CASSSPGLAGGYTGELFF.

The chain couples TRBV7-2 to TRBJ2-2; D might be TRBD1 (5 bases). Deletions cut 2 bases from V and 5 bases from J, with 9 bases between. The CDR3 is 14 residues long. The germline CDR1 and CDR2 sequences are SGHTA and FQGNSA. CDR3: CASSLKGPTGELFF. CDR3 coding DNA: TGTGCCAGCAGCTTAAAGGGGCCGACCGGGGAGCTGTTTTTT.

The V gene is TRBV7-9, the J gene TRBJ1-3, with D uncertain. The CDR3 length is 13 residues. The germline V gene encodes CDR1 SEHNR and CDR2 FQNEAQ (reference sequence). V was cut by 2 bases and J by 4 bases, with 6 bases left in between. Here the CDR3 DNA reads TGTGCCAGCAGCTTAAGCTTCGGAAACACCATATATTTT. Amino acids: CASSLSFGNTIYF.

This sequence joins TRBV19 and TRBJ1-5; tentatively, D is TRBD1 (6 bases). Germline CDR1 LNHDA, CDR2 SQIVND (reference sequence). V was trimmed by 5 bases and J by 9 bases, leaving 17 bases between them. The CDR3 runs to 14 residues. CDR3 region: CASSPRQAGAPQHF. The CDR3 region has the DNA TGTGCCAGTAGTCCACGACAGGCAGGAGCGCCCCAGCATTTT.

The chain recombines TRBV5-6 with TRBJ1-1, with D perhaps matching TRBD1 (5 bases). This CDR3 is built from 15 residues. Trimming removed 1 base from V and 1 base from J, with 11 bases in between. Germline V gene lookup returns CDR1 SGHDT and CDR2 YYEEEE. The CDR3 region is CASSLFGTGNTEAFF. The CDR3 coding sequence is TGTGCCAGCAGCTTGTTCGGGACTGGGAACACTGAAGCTTTCTTT.

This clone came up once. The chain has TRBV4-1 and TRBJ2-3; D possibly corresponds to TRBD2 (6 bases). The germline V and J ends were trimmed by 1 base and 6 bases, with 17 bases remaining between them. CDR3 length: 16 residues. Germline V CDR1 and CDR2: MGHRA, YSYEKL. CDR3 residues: CASSQVPYSGSDTQYF. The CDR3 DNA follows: TGCGCCAGCAGCCAAGTCCCTTATAGCGGATCGGATACGCAGTATTTT.

This CDR3 reads CASSLDRDRPYEDTEAFF. CDR3 nucleotides: TGTGCCAGCAGCTTAGATAGGGACAGGCCCTATGAGGACACTGAAGCTTTCTTT. The chain couples TRBV7-6 to TRBJ1-1; 8 nucleotides match TRBD1. Looked up from germline, CDR1 is SGHVS and CDR2 is FNYEAQ. J lost 3 bases, V lost 1 base, and 13 bases had no gene match. The CDR3 has 18 residues.

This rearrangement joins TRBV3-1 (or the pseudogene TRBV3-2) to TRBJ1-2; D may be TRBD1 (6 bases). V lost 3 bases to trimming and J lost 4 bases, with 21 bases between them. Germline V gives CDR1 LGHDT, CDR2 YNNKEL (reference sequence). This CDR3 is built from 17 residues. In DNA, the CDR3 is TGTGCCAGCAGCCAGCAGACAGGAGGAGGCCCCCGCTATGGCTACACCTTC. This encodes CASSQQTGGGPRYGYTF.

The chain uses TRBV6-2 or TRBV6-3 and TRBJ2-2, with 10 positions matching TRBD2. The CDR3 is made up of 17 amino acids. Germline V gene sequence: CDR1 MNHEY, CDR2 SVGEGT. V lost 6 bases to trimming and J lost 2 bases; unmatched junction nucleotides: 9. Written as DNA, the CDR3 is TGTGCCAGCAGCCCGACAACTAGCGGGATTAACACCGGGGAGCTGTTTTTT. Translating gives CASSPTTSGINTGELFF.

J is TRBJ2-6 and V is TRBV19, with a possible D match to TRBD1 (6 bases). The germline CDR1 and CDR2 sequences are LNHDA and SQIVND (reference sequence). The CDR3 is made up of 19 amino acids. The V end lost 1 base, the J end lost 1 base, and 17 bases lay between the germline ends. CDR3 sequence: CASSIGPGVSRSGANVLTF. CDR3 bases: TGTGCCAGTAGTATAGGTCCAGGGGTGAGCCGGTCTGGGGCCAACGTCCTGACTTTC. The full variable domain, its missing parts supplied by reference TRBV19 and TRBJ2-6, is DGGITQSPKYLFRKEGQNVTLSCEQNLNHDAMYWYRQDPGQGLRLIYYSQIVNDFQKGDIAEGYSVSREKKESFPLTVTSAQKNPTAFYLCASSIGPGVSRSGANVLTFGAGSRLTVL.